A single T cell receptor (beta chain) is shown here with its context. Following RNA extraction, reverse transcription yielded cDNA that acted as the sequencing template. Using immunoSEQ multiplex PCR, the repertoire was profiled, and TCRdb retains in-frame clones only, with some absent. The sample contains about 98,000 clones, around 44% of which appear only once. These data belong to a study of CD8+ T cells in alopecia areata. V lost 0 bases and J lost 4, with 7 bases in between. CDR1 is GTSNPN and CDR2 is SVGIG in the germline V gene (reference sequence). The CDR3 length is 12 residues. The V and J genes are TRBV30 and TRBJ2-7; the D gene is possibly TRBD2 (5 bases). The origin of this receptor is a human donor with alopecia areata. The sequencing sample was made of CD4+ T cells sorted from blood. The CDR3, as DNA: TGTGCCTGGAGTGTACGAGGGTACGAGCAGTACTTC. The encoded protein is CAWSVRGYEQYF.